This T cell receptor (beta chain) appears in the sequencing data of a study of T cell repertoires in cytomegalovirus infection. For the study at large: CMV epitopes in the study were HLA-C-restricted (recently identified) and HLA-B-restricted (well studied). Study-wide findings and caveats: Individuals carrying CMV plus the relevant HLA were identified by cumulative frequency of public TCR beta families.

Via MiXCR, TCRdb re-called the reads, giving one row per CDR3 protein. The sample records roughly 920,000 distinct CDR3 sequences, around 30% being singletons. On this clonotype itself: The antigen remains unidentified.

The CDR3 has 15 amino acids. Trimming removed 0 bases at V and 4 bases at J, with 12 bases between. CDR1 is DFQATT, CDR2 SNEGSKA, per germline (reference sequence). This TCR was recovered from a human donor in good health (CMV status not recorded). Some clones in this sample may be carry-over from other donors' samples. This rearrangement joins TRBV20-1 to TRBJ2-2; D uncertain. The source material was cultured CD8+ T cells from PBMCs, sampled from culture after CMV antigen stimulation. The CDR3 loop reads CSARDLWVGTGELFF. CDR3 in DNA: TGCAGTGCTAGAGATCTGTGGGTGGGCACCGGGGAGCTGTTTTTT.